Shown below are 28 T cell receptor beta chains from a single sample sequenced in a study of blood T cells in healthy people across ages. A second PCR of 7 to 11 cycles used a sample-barcoded 5' primer and a J-beta primer mix. TCRdb passed the 5' RACE reads through MiXCR, listing each CDR3 protein once. The data contain about 780,000 distinct CDR3 sequences, about 46% of them singletons. The sample was blood. The receptors derive from a man aged 80 or over in good health.

The DNA for the CDR3 is TGTGCCAGCAGCAACCTGGGGGGGGCAGATACGCAGTATTTT. It encodes CASSNLGGADTQYF. The chain carries TRBV7-3 and TRBJ2-3, with 7 bases matching TRBD2. V dropped 5 bases and J dropped 4; count of bases not matched to a gene: 6. Germline V lookup: CDR1 SGHTA, CDR2 FQGTGA. The CDR3 has 14 amino acids.

This CDR3 is CASKSTSSYEQYF. The CDR3 nucleotides are TGTGCCAGCAAGAGTACGAGCTCCTACGAGCAGTACTTC. The chain has TRBV2 and TRBJ2-7; D gene unclear. Germline V gene lookup returns CDR1 SNHLY and CDR2 FYNNEI. Trimming stripped 7 bases from V and 0 bases from J, with 10 bases between. The CDR3 is made up of 13 amino acids.

The chain employs TRBV7-2 and TRBJ2-3; D uncertain. The CDR3 runs to 16 residues. Between the trimmed V and J ends, which lost 0 bases and 2 bases, there was a span of 12 bases. Germline V gene lookup returns CDR1 SGHTA and CDR2 FQGNSA. The CDR3: CASSLAVGTLTDTQYF. CDR3 in DNA: TGTGCCAGCAGCTTAGCGGTGGGAACACTCACAGATACGCAGTATTTT.

A few counts support this clonotype. V is TRBV12-3 or TRBV12-4 and J is TRBJ1-2, with 9 bases matching TRBD1. The CDR3 runs 13 residues. V gave up 6 bases and J gave up 6 bases; unmatched junction bases: 5. The CDR3 DNA follows: TGTGCCAGCAGCCAGGGACAGGGCAATGGCTACACCTTC. Encoded protein: CASSQGQGNGYTF.

This clonotype appeared a few times. The CDR3 is CASSENRDTDTQYF. CDR3 sequence (DNA): TGTGCCAGCAGTGAGAACAGGGACACAGATACGCAGTATTTT. The chain is built from TRBV2 and TRBJ2-3, with D maybe TRBD1 (6 bases). The CDR3 has 14 amino acids. Trimming shortened V by 3 bases and J by 2 bases, and 9 bases separated the two germline ends. The V gene's germline CDR1 is SNHLY and CDR2 FYNNEI.

The chain carries TRBV5-1 and TRBJ2-1; weak D call: TRBD1 (6 bases). V lost 4 bases and J lost 2, with 19 bases in between. Germline V gene sequence: CDR1 SGHRS, CDR2 YFSETQ. The CDR3 has 17 amino acids. DNA of the CDR3: TGCGCCAGCAGCAGAAACAGGGTGGGTCACACCTACAATGAGCAGTTCTTC. It translates to CASSRNRVGHTYNEQFF. The entire variable domain, with the rest obtained from reference TRBV5-1 and TRBJ2-1, is as follows: KAGVTQTPRYLIKTRGQQVTLSCSPISGHRSVSWYQQTPGQGLQFLFEYFSETQRNKGNFPGRFSGRQFSNSRSEMNVSTLELGDSALYLCASSRNRVGHTYNEQFFGPGTRLTVL.

This chain connects TRBV4-3 to TRBJ2-1; no clear D. V was shortened by 3 bases and J by 0 bases, with 9 bases between the two germline ends. Germline V gene data show CDR1 as LGHNA and CDR2 as YSLEER. The CDR3 loop spans 15 amino acids. The CDR3 protein is CASSQTDSSYNEQFF. CDR3 bases: TGCGCCAGCAGCCAGACGGATAGCTCCTACAATGAGCAGTTCTTC.

Here the CDR3 DNA reads TGTGCCAGCAGCTTAGATCCGGAGACCCAGTACTTC. Translation: CASSLDPETQYF. This chain connects TRBV11-3 to TRBJ2-5; D is unresolved. V was trimmed by 0 bases and J by 5 bases, leaving 4 bases between them. The CDR3 has 12 amino acids. The germline CDR1 and CDR2 sequences are SGHNT and YENEEA.

Only a few counts were recorded for this clonotype. Compared with germline, one end of the junction differs, possibly owing to a read error. The V call is TRBV7-2, the J call TRBJ2-3, with 12 bases fitting TRBD2. The length of the CDR3 is 17 residues. From germline, CDR1 is SGHTA and CDR2 FQGNSA. The CDR3: CASSLHRASGREDTQYF. The CDR3 nucleotides are TGTGCCAGTAGCTTACATAGGGCTAGCGGGAGGGAAGATACGCAGTATTTT.

There are a few counts of this clonotype. CDR3 sequence (DNA): TGTGCCAGCGGGGAGGGGGGATATCAGCCCCAGCATTTT. Translated: CASGEGGYQPQHF. This rearrangement joins TRBV6-2 or TRBV6-3 to TRBJ1-5; perhaps TRBD1 as D (6 bases). Germline-derived CDR1 and CDR2 are MNHEY and SVGEGT. V was cut by 8 bases and J by 5 bases, with 13 bases left in between. This CDR3 has 13 amino acids.

The chain is built from TRBV6-2 or TRBV6-3 and TRBJ1-1; D is perhaps TRBD1 (5 bases). Trimming took off 2 bases at V and 7 bases at J, with 14 bases between the two ends. CDR3 length equals 14 residues. Germline-derived CDR1 and CDR2 are MNHEY and SVGEGT. For the CDR3, the DNA is TGTGCCAGCAGTTACGGCGGGACGGCTCGTGAAGCTTTCTTT. The encoded protein is CASSYGGTAREAFF.

Of note for this clonotype: Relative to the germline gene, one junction end is altered; a read error may explain this. The chain links TRBV5-1 to TRBJ2-5, with a tentative D call TRBD2 (6 bases). Germline assignment: CDR1 SGHRS and CDR2 YFSETQ. The CDR3 totals 15 residues. The CDR3: CASSSALGGAETRYF. The CDR3 nucleotides read TGCGCCAGCAGCTCAGCCTTAGGAGGGGCAGAGACCCGGTACTTC.

The genes are TRBV28 and TRBJ2-3; D may match TRBD1 or TRBD2 (5 bases each). This CDR3 is 14 amino acids long. Germline assignment: CDR1 MDHEN and CDR2 SYDVKM. V lost 8 bases to trimming and J lost 2 bases, with 14 bases between them. The CDR3 sequence: CASGTGYNTDTQYF. The CDR3 DNA follows: TGTGCCAGCGGGACCGGATACAACACAGATACGCAGTATTTT.

This chain connects TRBV10-3 to TRBJ2-3; 10 nucleotides line up with TRBD2. Unmatched junction bases numbered 14, after V lost 0 bases and J lost 2 bases. Germline lookup yields CDR1 ENHRY and CDR2 SYGVKD. The CDR3 spans 20 residues. The CDR3 bases are TGTGCCATCAGTGAGTCGGTTGCAGGAAGGACTAGCGGTTACACAGATACGCAGTATTTT. Translation gives CAISESVAGRTSGYTDTQYF.

This clonotype has only a few counts. The chain joins TRBV9 to TRBJ2-1, with 7 bases identical to TRBD1. V gave up 2 bases and J gave up 7 bases; unmatched junction bases: 6. CDR3 size: 14 residues. The germline V gene has CDR1 SGDLS and CDR2 YYNGEE. The CDR3 sequence: CASSVGTARNEQFF. The CDR3 region has the DNA TGTGCCAGCAGCGTTGGGACAGCGAGAAATGAGCAGTTCTTC. Variable domain in full (rest from reference TRBV9 and TRBJ2-1): DSGVTQTPKHLITATGQRVTLRCSPRSGDLSVYWYQQSLDQGLQFLIQYYNGEERAKGNILERFSAQQFPDLHSELNLSSLELGDSALYFCASSVGTARNEQFFGPGTRLTVL.

This clonotype came up many times. The chain combines TRBV10-3 with TRBJ2-7, with D unclear. The CDR3 loop spans 12 amino acids. The V gene lost 4 bases and the J gene lost 4 bases, with 8 bases spanning the gap. Per the germline V gene, CDR1 is ENHRY and CDR2 is SYGVKD. CDR3 protein: CAISAKGYEQYF. The CDR3 DNA reads TGTGCCATCAGTGCAAAGGGATACGAGCAGTACTTC.

This clonotype appeared a few times. The chain links TRBV2 to TRBJ2-1; D possibly corresponds to TRBD2 (6 bases). CDR3 length: 15 amino acids. Germline CDR1 is SNHLY and CDR2 is FYNNEI. V dropped 4 bases and J dropped 0 bases, with 10 bases sitting between them. The CDR3 loop is CASSAGGSSYNEQFF. Here the CDR3 DNA reads TGTGCCAGCAGTGCTGGGGGGTCCTCCTACAATGAGCAGTTCTTC.

The chain combines TRBV4-3 with TRBJ1-2; D remains ambiguous. In germline, CDR1 is LGHNA, CDR2 YSLEER. V shed 0 bases and J shed 6 bases, with 14 bases lying between them. The CDR3 consists of 15 residues. CDR3 sequence reads: CASSQDQLAFNGYTF. The CDR3 DNA reads TGCGCCAGCAGCCAAGATCAACTGGCGTTTAATGGCTACACCTTC.

The chain links TRBV3-1 to TRBJ2-4, with 8 bases that match TRBD2. Per germline, CDR1 LGHDT and CDR2 YNNKEL (reference sequence). The CDR3 has 15 amino acids. J gave up 1 base and V 5 bases, and 4 bases lay outside the gene matches. The CDR3 loop is CASSYGGAAKNIQYF. The DNA for the CDR3 is TGTGCCAGCAGCTACGGGGGGGCGGCCAAAAACATTCAGTACTTC.

The rearrangement links TRBV3-1 to TRBJ2-6; D ambiguous. CDR3 size: 18 residues. V lost 0 bases and J 0 bases, leaving 12 bases between the germline ends. Per germline, CDR1 LGHDT and CDR2 YNNKEL (reference sequence). The CDR3 reads CASSQEALSVSGANVLTF. The CDR3 DNA is TGTGCCAGCAGCCAAGAGGCGCTCTCCGTCTCTGGGGCCAACGTCCTGACTTTC. Full variable domain (rest looked up from reference TRBV3-1 and TRBJ2-6): DTAVSQTPKYLVTQMGNDKSIKCEQNLGHDTMYWYKQDSKKFLKIMFSYNNKELIINETVPNRFSPKSPDKAHLNLHINSLELGDSAVYFCASSQEALSVSGANVLTFGAGSRLTVL.

The chain couples TRBV6-1 to TRBJ2-1; D unclear. The V gene lost 4 bases and the J gene lost 3 bases, with 7 bases spanning the gap. Germline CDR1 is MNHNS and CDR2 is SASEGT. The CDR3 is made up of 13 amino acids. CDR3 region: CASSADNYNEQFF. The CDR3 DNA reads TGTGCCAGCAGTGCAGACAACTACAATGAGCAGTTCTTC.

The chain employs TRBV13 and TRBJ2-3; TRBD1 matches at 7 bases. V was pared by 4 bases and J by 14 bases, with 15 bases of the junction left unmatched. In germline, CDR1 is PRHDT, CDR2 FYEKMQ (reference sequence). This CDR3 has 14 residues. Here the CDR3 reads CASSSQTTGTGGYF. The CDR3 region has the DNA TGTGCCAGCAGCTCGCAAACGACAGGGACCGGCGGGTATTTT.

V gene TRBV6-2 or TRBV6-3 combines with J gene TRBJ2-1, with a weak D call TRBD2 (6 bases). Judging by the DNA end, TRBJ2-7 fits better; the J call may be wrong. The CDR3 consists of 16 residues. Germline CDR1 reads MNHEY; CDR2 reads SVGEGT. This CDR3 reads CASSSLFATRDNEQYF. DNA for the CDR3: TGTGCCAGCAGTTCCCTTTTTGCGACTAGAGACAATGAGCAGTACTTC.

This chain links TRBV6-1 with TRBJ2-1, with D uncertain. CDR1 and CDR2 (germline): MNHNS, SASEGT. V shed 6 bases and J shed 6 bases, with 6 bases lying between them. The length of the CDR3 is 11 residues. Here the CDR3 DNA reads TGTGCCAGCAGGGAGCTCAATGAGCAGTTCTTC. Translating it yields CASRELNEQFF.

This clonotype was counted between two and nine times. J is TRBJ1-1 and V is TRBV6-5, with D perhaps TRBD1 (5 bases). Germline V gene sequence: CDR1 MNHEY, CDR2 SVGAGI. The CDR3 is 13 amino acids. V shed 2 bases and J shed 3 bases, with 7 bases lying between them. The CDR3, as DNA: TGTGCCAGCAGTTACGCCAGGGACACTGAAGCTTTCTTT. It translates to CASSYARDTEAFF.

This clonotype was seen only a few times. The V call is TRBV20-1, the J call TRBJ1-1; D may be TRBD1 (6 bases). The CDR3 runs to 14 residues. Germline loops: CDR1 DFQATT, CDR2 SNEGSKA (reference sequence). V was pared by 6 bases and J by 3 bases, with 17 bases between. The CDR3 coding sequence is TGCAGTGCCCGCAGACAGGCGTGGGACACTGAAGCTTTCTTT. It encodes CSARRQAWDTEAFF.

Of note for this clonotype: A junction end diverges from the germline sequence, so it may reflect a read error. The chain couples TRBV9 to TRBJ2-4; D may be TRBD1 or TRBD2 (5 bases each). The closer fit of TRBJ2-7 to the DNA end suggests the J call may be wrong. The CDR3 runs 15 residues. Germline loops: CDR1 SGDLS, CDR2 YYNGEE. The CDR3 bases are TGTGCCTGCAGCGTAGATGGGACGGAGTTCTACGAGCAGTACTTC. Amino acids: CACSVDGTEFYEQYF.

The rearrangement uses TRBV15 and TRBJ2-3; no clear D gene. Deletions cut 4 bases from V and 4 bases from J, with 6 bases between. The CDR3 consists of 12 residues. Germline CDR1 LNHNV, CDR2 YYDKDF (reference sequence). The CDR3 region has the DNA TGTGCCACCAGCACCTACGCAGATACGCAGTATTTT. Its translation: CATSTYADTQYF. The complete variable domain, with remaining parts taken from reference TRBV15 and TRBJ2-3, reads DAMVIQNPRYQVTQFGKPVTLSCSQTLNHNVMYWYQQKSSQAPKLLFHYYDKDFNNEADTPDNFQSRRPNTSFCFLDIRSPGLGDTAMYLCATSTYADTQYFGPGTRLTVL.